The T cell receptor (beta chain) under discussion was sequenced for a study of cytomegalovirus exposure and HLA in healthy donors. Study-wide background: Drawn from HLA-typed donors, tens of millions of unique TCRs were held in an early data release. Study-wide findings and caveats: The classifier was said to identify cytomegalovirus status with high specificity and sensitivity. Follow-up analysis later connected one missense variant in DCLRE1C with trimming of TCR beta V- and J-genes.

The PCR contained 60 Vbeta and 13 Jbeta primers. The table came from immunoSEQ multiplex PCR; TCRdb's copy has only in-frame clones and leaves some out. The table shows fewer than 250,000 clones, with about 87% occurring only once. This clone appeared once. Its matching antigen is unknown. The material sequenced was PBMCs. The receptor's source is a man aged 30 to 45 in good health and CMV-seronegative.

The CDR3 region has the DNA TGTGCCAGCAGCGTCGCGAGGGAGCAGTACTTC. Its protein is CASSVAREQYF. The V gene is TRBV11-3, the J gene TRBJ2-7; D uncertain. The CDR3 loop spans 11 amino acids. Germline CDR1 and CDR2: SGHNT and YENEEA. V lost 5 bases and J lost 7, with 9 bases in between. The full variable domain, rest sourced from reference TRBV11-3 and TRBJ2-7, is EAGVVQSPRYKIIEKKQPVAFWCNPISGHNTLYWYLQNLGQGPELLIRYENEEAVDDSQLPKDRFSAERLKGVDSTLKIQPAELGDSAVYLCASSVAREQYFGPGTRLTVT.